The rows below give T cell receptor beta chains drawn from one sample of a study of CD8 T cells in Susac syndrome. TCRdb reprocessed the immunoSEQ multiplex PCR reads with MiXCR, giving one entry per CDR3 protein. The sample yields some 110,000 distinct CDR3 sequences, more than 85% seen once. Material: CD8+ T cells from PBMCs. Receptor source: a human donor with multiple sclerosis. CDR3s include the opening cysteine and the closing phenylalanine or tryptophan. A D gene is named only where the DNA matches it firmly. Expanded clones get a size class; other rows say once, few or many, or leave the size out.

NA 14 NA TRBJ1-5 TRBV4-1 CASSQALGNQPQHF TGCGCCAGCAGCCAAGCCCTAGGGAATCAGCCCCAGCATTTT
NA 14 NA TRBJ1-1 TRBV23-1 CASSQLKRGTEAFF TGCGCCAGCAGTCAATTAAAGAGGGGCACTGAAGCTTTCTTT
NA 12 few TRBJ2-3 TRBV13 CASSSSVDTQYF TGTGCCAGCAGCTCAAGCGTTGATACGCAGTATTTT
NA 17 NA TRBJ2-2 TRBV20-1 CSARDPLSGRNTGELFF TGCAGTGCTAGAGATCCTCTAAGCGGGCGGAACACCGGGGAGCTGTTTTTT
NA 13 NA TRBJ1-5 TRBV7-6 CASSLRTYQPQHF TGTGCCAGCAGCCTACGGACCTATCAGCCCCAGCATTTT
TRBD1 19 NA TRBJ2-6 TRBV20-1 CSARDPTGGSSSGANVLTF TGCAGTGCTAGAGACCCGACAGGGGGCTCAAGCTCTGGGGCCAACGTCCTGACTTTC
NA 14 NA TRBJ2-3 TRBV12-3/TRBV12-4 CASSFARSTDTQYF TGTGCCAGCAGTTTTGCAAGGAGCACAGATACGCAGTATTTT
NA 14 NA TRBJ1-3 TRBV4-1 CASSQGTEGNTIYF TGCGCCAGCAGCCAAGGGACAGAAGGAAACACCATATATTTT
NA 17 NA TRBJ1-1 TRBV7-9 CASSLYGGAGLFTEAFF TGTGCCAGCAGCTTATACGGTGGGGCAGGGCTGTTCACTGAAGCTTTCTTT
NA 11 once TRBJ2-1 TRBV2 CASQSGNEQFF TGTGCCAGCCAATCGGGGAATGAGCAGTTCTTC
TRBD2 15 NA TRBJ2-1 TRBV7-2 CASSPPRTSLDEQFF TGTGCCAGCAGTCCACCCCGGACTAGCCTAGATGAGCAGTTCTTC
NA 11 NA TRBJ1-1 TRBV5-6 CASSAHTEAFF TGTGCCAGCAGCGCTCACACTGAAGCTTTCTTT
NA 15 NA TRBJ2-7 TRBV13 CASSPIGQPNHEQYF TGTGCCAGCAGCCCCATAGGACAGCCTAATCACGAGCAGTACTTC
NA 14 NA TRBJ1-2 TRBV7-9 CASSLGGINYGYTF TGTGCCAGCAGCTTAGGGGGGATCAACTATGGCTACACCTTC
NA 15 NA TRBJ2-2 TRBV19 CASSMRGQRTGELFF TGTGCCAGTAGTATGAGAGGGCAGCGGACCGGGGAGCTGTTTTTT
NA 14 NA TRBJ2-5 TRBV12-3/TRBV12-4 CASSFEGTQETQYF TGTGCCAGCAGTTTTGAAGGGACCCAAGAGACCCAGTACTTC
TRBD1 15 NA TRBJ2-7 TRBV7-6 CASSPTGGRSYEQYF TGTGCCAGCAGCCCCACAGGGGGCCGCTCCTACGAGCAGTACTTC
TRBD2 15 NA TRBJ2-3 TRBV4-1 CASSGLAGASDTQYF TGCGCCAGCTCGGGACTAGCGGGTGCCTCAGATACGCAGTATTTT
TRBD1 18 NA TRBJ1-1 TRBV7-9 CASSLDRTGGPWNTEAFF TGTGCCAGCAGCTTAGACCGGACAGGAGGACCTTGGAACACTGAAGCTTTCTTT
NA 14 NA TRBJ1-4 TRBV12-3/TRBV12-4 CASQGIATNEKLFF TGTGCCAGCCAGGGGATTGCGACTAATGAAAAACTGTTTTTT
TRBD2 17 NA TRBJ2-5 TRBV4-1 CASSQEGASGGKETQYF TGCGCCAGCAGCCAAGAGGGTGCTAGCGGGGGGAAAGAGACCCAGTACTTC
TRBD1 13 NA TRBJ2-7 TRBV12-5 CASGPGPGGEQCF TGTGCTAGTGGTCCCGGTCCAGGGGGCGAGCAGTGCTTC